The T cell receptor (beta chain) described here comes from a study of Tregs in tolerant kidney transplant recipients (dated by TCRdb to the late 2010s). Concerning the study at large: The transplants used related donors with nonmyeloablative bone marrow transplantation, and mixed chimerism in the human trials was transient. The study applied TCRbeta sequencing to find donor-specific regulatory T cells before combined kidney and bone marrow transplantation and then followed those same cells after transplant.

For TCRbeta CDR3 sequencing, genomic DNA was extracted from sorted cells using the QIAGEN DNeasy Blood and Tissue Kit. High-throughput TCRbeta CDR3 sequencing, which included PCR amplification with bias correction and internal controls, was done commercially through immunoSEQ. The study's processing was this. Unique productive TCRbeta sequences were defined by CDR3 nucleotide sequence where primers matched, otherwise by CDR3 amino acid sequence with Vbeta and Jbeta genes. To correct for sorting error, sequences found in more than one sorted population at a frequency ratio of 2:1 or less were discarded, and the remaining shared sequences were assigned to the population with the higher frequency. A sequence counted as donor-reactive if, in CFSE-low cells, the sequence had a frequency of at least 0.01% and was expanded at least 5-fold compared with unstimulated cells. Jensen-Shannon divergence calculated on the top 100 TCRbeta sequences ranked by frequency was used to measure repertoire divergence. For samples with multiple sequencing runs, sorting error was corrected separately for each run before the runs were pooled. TCRdb took over this immuneACCESS table, retaining in-frame rearrangements with V and J assigned. Such tables are incomplete; in checked studies, under half of the missing clones stem from an unresolved V gene, and the remainder is unexplained. D and trimming were read from the DNA, whereas the V and J calls and clone size are those reported in that table. The sample's table covers about 30,000 clones. Roughly an eighth of the sample is held by the ten biggest clonotypes.

The investigation overall reported the following: Expanding Tregs with activated donor B cells appeared to identify the most biologically relevant and donor-specific TCRbeta repertoire. Because the PCR primers were changed over time for some patients, nucleotide-level comparison could not be performed across the samples from those patients. The study was constrained by small patient numbers, and validation of the findings is required in larger populations and under other immunosuppression protocols. Donor-specific Treg expansion exceeded global Treg expansion in tolerant patients, suggesting antigen-driven rather than nonspecific expansion. Biological reproducibility was not examined directly, but technical replication error appeared to be minimal.

As to this clone: It has no known antigen specificity. The read is 3 residues too short to cover the CDR3 end, so that end is filled in from the germline J gene.

Sample time point, as interpreted from the label and publication: blood sample drawn before combined kidney and bone marrow transplant. Unstimulated Tregs (CD4+CD25+CD127-), CD4+ non-Tregs (CD4+CD25-), CD4 and CD8 cells were FACS-sorted from thawed PBMCs. The patients were several recipients of combined kidney and bone marrow transplants from the ITN036ST trial, and samples were available only from these trial subjects. Healthy control blood was processed by Ficoll density gradient to PBMCs and cryopreserved; patient PBMCs were collected before and after transplant. From cysteine to phenylalanine, the CDR3 is 13 amino acids long. The 30 bases shown cover part of the CDR3, and their frame starts at base 1. The germline V gene specifies SNHLY as CDR1 and FYNNEI as CDR2. For this chain, trimming is 6 bases at the V end and 6 bases at the J end, and the number of junction bases without a gene match is 1.

This sequence uses TRBV2 and TRBJ2-7, with 14 junctional bases fitting TRBD2. The sequencing used CD8+ T cells from blood, collected before the transplant. The TCR sequence derives from a human donor who received a combined kidney and bone marrow transplant. CDR3 sequence: CASRGLAGVEQYF. The sequenced CDR3 bases are TGTGCCAGCAGGGGACTAGCGGGAGTCGAG.